The entry below describes one T cell receptor beta chain. Ten or more counts support this clonotype. There is no known antigen for this receptor. No qualities accompany the bases; no much larger clone lies one base away. This sample was included in a study of identical twins (dated by TCRdb to 2016 to 2017). General notes on the study: To test whether fetal clonotypes persist, the study used deep sequencing on TCR alpha and beta repertoires from monozygotic twins, unrelated adults of various ages, and cord blood. Replicate twin experiments were performed at different times using different library preparation protocols to rule out contamination. Broader findings and caveats from the paper: Fewer insertions were carried by abundant cord blood beta clonotypes; a weaker similar trend was observed in young adult naive repertoires, while no such trend was observed in memory repertoires. Because the same donors could not be followed over many years, conclusions were based on cross-sectional statistical analysis. Compared with coincidental sharing between unrelated individuals, out-of-frame TCR alpha sequences shared between twins had an excess of sequences with low generation probability. A weaker excess of twin sharing was found in beta out-of-frame sequences because the signal-to-noise ratio was lowered by fewer shared sequences. Invariant T cells such as MAIT and iNKT could partly confound zero-insertion analyses, though diverse VJ usage argued against this for most clonotypes. Recombination models systematically underestimated out-of-frame TCR alpha sharing in monozygotic twins but agreed with sharing between unrelated individuals.

All donors were healthy Caucasians. The twin cohort consisted of three pairs of female monozygotic twins, all aged about 18 to 29 years. Peripheral blood mononuclear cells were the source from which RNA for the TCR libraries was isolated. CDR1 and CDR2 are read off the germline V gene as SGHDT and YYEEEE. The V end loses 0 bases and the J end loses 2 bases, and a stretch of 8 bases separates them. The cysteine opens and the phenylalanine closes a CDR3 of 14 amino acids. The retained sequence is limited to the CDR3, 42 bases, with the frame set at the first base. The library was generated by 5' RACE. The sample was run on an Illumina HiSeq 2000. A universal primer binding site was introduced by template switching, and a unique molecular identifier was present in the final cDNA, enabling accurate counting of TCR cDNA molecules. Specific primers in the conserved constant-segment region were used to synthesize first-strand cDNA for the TCR alpha and beta chains. Each cDNA library was double barcoded, with a SMART-Mk sample barcode plus Illumina barcodes, to control for contamination. Two successive PCR steps introduced TruSeq adapter sequences along with Illumina sample barcodes. Sequencing of the TCR alpha and beta cDNA libraries was done on the Illumina HiSeq platform using custom primers. The paper's data handling went like this. Unique molecular identifiers were extracted from raw reads with MiGEC, and CDR3 positions were determined with MiXCR. For each individual, recombination models were inferred using an EM algorithm with the repgenHMM and IGoR tools. Shared clonotype analysis was performed with the tcR package in R, normalizing sharing by the product of cloneset sizes. Out-of-frame nonproductive sequences were analyzed to study raw recombination free of thymic and clonal selection effects. TCRdb reworked the public reads: Q25 trimming with fastp, MiXCR clone assembly, productive beta chains retained. Records with the same CDR3 protein are collapsed into one entry carrying the most frequent genes and DNA. What appears here as the V and J calls and clone size reflects TCRdb's work, not the paper's. This sample is represented by about 810,000 distinct CDR3 sequences; approximately 13% of them were singletons. Roughly 1.6% of the sample is taken by the ten largest.

Separately, the same data were catalogued under a study of yellow fever vaccine responses in identical twins. Per that second paper: The T cell response to vaccination in identical twins was reported by the authors to appear partly convergent and partly personalized. The study precisely tracked vaccine-responding T cell clones in identical twins.

The sequence was obtained from a woman between 18 and 29 years old in good health. Rearrangement joined TRBV5-6 to TRBJ1-1; no confident D gene assignment can be made. The sequencing sample was made of PBMCs. CDR3 reads: CASSLVAANTEAFF. The bases read TGTGCCAGCAGCTTGGTGGCAGCCAACACTGAAGCTTTCTTT.